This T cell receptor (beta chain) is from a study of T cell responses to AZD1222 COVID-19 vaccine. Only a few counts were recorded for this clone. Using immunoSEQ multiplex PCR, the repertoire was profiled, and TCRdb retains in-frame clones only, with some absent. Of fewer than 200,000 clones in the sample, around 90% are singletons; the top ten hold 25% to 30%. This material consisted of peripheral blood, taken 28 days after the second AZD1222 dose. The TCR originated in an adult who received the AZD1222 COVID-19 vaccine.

The CDR3: CASKEGARDTGELFF. CDR3 DNA sequence: TGTGCCAGCAAGGAGGGGGCGAGGGACACCGGGGAGCTGTTTTTT. The chain recombines TRBV2 with TRBJ2-2; maybe TRBD1 (7 bases). The germline V gene has CDR1 SNHLY and CDR2 FYNNEI. V was trimmed by 7 bases and J by 3 bases, leaving 15 bases between them. The CDR3 runs 15 residues.